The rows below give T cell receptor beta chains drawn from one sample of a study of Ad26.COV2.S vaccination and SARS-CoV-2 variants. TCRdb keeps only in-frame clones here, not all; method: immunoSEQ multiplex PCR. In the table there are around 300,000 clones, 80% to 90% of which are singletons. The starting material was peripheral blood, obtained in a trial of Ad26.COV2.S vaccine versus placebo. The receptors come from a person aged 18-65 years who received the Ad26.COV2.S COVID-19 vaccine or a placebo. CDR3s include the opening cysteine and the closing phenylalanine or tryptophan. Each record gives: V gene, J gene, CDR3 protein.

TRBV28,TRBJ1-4,CASSLRGTTAEKLFF
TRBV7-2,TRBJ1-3,CASSPWTARSFGNTIYF
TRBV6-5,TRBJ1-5,CASSPWTGGNQPQHF
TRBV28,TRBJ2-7,CASQQQATYEQYF
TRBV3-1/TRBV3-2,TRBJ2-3,CASSQDLADTQYF
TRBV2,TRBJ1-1,CASTGQSNTEAFF
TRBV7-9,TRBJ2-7,CASSPRGYERGSYEQYF
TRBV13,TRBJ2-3,CASSTLFGEDTQYF
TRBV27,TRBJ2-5,CASPPIGGWGYQETQYF
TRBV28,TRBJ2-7,CASSFTGWRSYEQYF
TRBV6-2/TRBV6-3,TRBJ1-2,CASSDPGQGSNYGYTF
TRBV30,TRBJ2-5,CAWSVLGTGKETQYF
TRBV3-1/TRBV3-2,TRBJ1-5,CASSQEGNRGLLSNQPQHF
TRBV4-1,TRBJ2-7,CASSAVQDYEQYF
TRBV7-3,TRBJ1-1,CASSLMGRGAGETLFF
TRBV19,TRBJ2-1,CASKGQGTVNEQFF
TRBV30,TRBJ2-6,CAWGEGVINSGANVLTF
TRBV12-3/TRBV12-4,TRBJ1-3,CASSFGGTRSIYF
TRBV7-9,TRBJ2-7,CASSPTDGNSYEQYF
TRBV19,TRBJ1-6,CASSGQYSYNSPLHF
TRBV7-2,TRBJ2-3,CASSSGLAGRGADTQYF
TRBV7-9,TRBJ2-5,CASSLRGEETQYF
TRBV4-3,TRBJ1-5,CASSQRTGFDQPQHF
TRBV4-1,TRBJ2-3,CASSQDRKDSSTDTQYF
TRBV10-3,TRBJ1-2,CAIGQGGGYTF
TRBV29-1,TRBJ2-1,CSVVWDRFISNEQFF
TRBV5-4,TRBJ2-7,CASSLAGNSYEQYF
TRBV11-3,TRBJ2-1,CASSLSGRTYNEQFF
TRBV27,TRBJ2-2,CASSLPGKEYTGELFF
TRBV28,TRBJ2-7,CASSLLLGQSYEQYF
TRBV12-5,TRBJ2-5,CASGYLETQYF
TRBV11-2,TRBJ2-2,CAPLKGVLPGELFF
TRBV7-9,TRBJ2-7,CASGTGASYEQYF
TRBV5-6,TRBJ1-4,CASSFGQIEEKLFF
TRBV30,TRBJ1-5,CAWSVHQGQPQHF
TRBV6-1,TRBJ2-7,CASSEGGSVHEQYF
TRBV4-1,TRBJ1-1,CASSQSLGTEAFF
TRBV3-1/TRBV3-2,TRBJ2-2,CASSQSGLAGIVGELFF
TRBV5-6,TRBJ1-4,CASSLDLAANEKLFF
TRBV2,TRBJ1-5,CASNRIYSNQPQHF